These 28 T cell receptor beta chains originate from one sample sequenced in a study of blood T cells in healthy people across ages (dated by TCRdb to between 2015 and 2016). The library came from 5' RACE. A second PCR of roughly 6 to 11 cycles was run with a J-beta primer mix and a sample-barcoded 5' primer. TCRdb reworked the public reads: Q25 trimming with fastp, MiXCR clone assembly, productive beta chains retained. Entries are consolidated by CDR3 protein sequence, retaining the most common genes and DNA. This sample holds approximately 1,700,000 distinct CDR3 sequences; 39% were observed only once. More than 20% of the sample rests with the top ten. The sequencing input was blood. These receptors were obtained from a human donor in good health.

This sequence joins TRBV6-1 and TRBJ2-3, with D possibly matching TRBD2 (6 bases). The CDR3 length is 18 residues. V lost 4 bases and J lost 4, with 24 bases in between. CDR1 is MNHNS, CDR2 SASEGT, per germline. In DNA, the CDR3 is TGTGCCAGCAGTGGCTCACCTCCGACTAGTTTGGTCGCAGATACGCAGTATTTT. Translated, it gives CASSGSPPTSLVADTQYF.

As DNA, the CDR3 is TGTGCCAGCAGCATCCTCGCGGCGGGGAACTACGAGCAGTACTTC. The encoded protein is CASSILAAGNYEQYF. The genes are TRBV7-2 and TRBJ2-7, with D possibly TRBD2 on 6 matching bases. The CDR3 extends over 15 amino acids. The germline V gene has CDR1 SGHTA and CDR2 FQGNSA. Trimming pared 5 bases from V and 3 bases from J, leaving 17 bases between.

The CDR3 reads CATSDLVDSRSYNEQFF. In nucleotides, the CDR3 is TGTGCCACCAGTGATTTGGTCGACTCTAGATCCTACAATGAGCAGTTCTTC. The J gene is TRBJ2-1, the V gene TRBV24-1; D remains unclear. This CDR3 is built from 17 residues. V was shortened by 0 bases and J by 1 base, with 12 bases between the two germline ends. The germline V gene encodes CDR1 KGHDR and CDR2 SFDVKD.

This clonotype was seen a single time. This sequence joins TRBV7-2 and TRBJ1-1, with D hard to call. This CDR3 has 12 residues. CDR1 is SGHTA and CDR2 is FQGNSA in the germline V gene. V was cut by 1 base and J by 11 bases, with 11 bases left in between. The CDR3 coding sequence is TGTGCCAGCAGCTTAGATGGCCGGGAGGCTTTCTTT. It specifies CASSLDGREAFF.

As DNA, the CDR3 is TGTGCCAGCAGCCGAGGGACGCCCTACGGAGATACGCAGTATTTT. The encoded protein is CASSRGTPYGDTQYF. The chain couples TRBV21-1 to TRBJ2-3; the table names TRBD1, a call not compared with the DNA. TRBV21-1 is annotated as a pseudogene. The CDR3 runs to 15 residues.

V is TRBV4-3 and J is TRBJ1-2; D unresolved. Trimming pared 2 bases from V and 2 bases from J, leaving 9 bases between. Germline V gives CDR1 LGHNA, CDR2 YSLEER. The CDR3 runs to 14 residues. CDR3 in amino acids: CASSQLLGNYGYTF. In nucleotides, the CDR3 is TGCGCCAGCAGCCAACTATTAGGGAACTATGGCTACACCTTC.

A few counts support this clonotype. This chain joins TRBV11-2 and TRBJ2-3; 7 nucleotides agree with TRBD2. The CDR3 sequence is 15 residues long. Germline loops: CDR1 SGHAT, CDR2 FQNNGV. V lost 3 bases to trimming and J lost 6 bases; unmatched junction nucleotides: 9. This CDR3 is CASSFSSGAGDTQYF. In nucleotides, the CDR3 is TGTGCCAGCAGCTTTTCAAGCGGGGCAGGGGATACGCAGTATTTT.

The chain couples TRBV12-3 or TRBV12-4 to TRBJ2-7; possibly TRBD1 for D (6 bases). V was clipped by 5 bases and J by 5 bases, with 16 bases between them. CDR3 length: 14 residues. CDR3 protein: CASSRRRDNHEQYF. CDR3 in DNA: TGTGCCAGCAGTCGCCGCCGGGACAACCACGAGCAGTACTTC.

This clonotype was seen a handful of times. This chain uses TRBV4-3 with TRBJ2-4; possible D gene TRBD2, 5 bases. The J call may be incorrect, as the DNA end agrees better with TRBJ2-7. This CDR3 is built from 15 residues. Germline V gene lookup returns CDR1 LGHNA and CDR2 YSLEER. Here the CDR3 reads CASSQGIEISGEQYF. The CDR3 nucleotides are TGCGCCAGCAGCCAAGGAATCGAGATCAGCGGCGAGCAGTACTTC.

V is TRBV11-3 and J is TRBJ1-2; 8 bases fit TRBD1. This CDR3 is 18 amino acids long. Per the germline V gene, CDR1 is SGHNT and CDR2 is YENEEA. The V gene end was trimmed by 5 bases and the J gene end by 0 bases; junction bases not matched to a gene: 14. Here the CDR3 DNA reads TGTGCCAGCAGCCCCCGACCCTCAGGGGGCGCATCTAACTATGGCTACACCTTC. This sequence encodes CASSPRPSGGASNYGYTF.

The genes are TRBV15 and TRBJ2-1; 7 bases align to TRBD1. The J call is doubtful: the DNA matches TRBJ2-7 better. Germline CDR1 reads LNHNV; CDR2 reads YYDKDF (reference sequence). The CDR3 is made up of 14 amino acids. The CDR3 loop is CATKGQVSSYEQYF. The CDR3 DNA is TGTGCCACCAAAGGACAGGTGTCCTCCTACGAGCAGTACTTC.

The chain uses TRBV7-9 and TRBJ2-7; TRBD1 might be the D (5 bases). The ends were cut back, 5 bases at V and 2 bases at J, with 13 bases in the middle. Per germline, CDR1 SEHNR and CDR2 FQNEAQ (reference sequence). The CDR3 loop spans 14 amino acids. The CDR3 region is CASSPWGAAYEQYF. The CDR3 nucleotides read TGTGCCAGCAGCCCATGGGGCGCAGCCTACGAGCAGTACTTC. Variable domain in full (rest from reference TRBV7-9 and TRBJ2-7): DTGVSQNPRHKITKRGQNVTFRCDPISEHNRLYWYRQTLGQGPEFLTYFQNEAQLEKSRLLSDRFSAERPKGSFSTLEIQRTEQGDSAMYLCASSPWGAAYEQYFGPGTRLTVT.

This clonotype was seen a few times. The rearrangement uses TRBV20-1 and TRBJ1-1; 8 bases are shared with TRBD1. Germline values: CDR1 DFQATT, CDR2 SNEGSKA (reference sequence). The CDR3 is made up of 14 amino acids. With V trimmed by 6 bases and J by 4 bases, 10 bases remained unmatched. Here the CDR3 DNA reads TGCAGTGCACCCGGGACAGGTGGTACCACTGAAGCTTTCTTT. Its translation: CSAPGTGGTTEAFF.

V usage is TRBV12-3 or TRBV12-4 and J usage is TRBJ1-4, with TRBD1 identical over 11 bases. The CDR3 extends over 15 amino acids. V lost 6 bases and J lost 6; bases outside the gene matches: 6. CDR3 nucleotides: TGTGCCAGCAGGAAGATGGGACAGGGGGATGAAAAACTGTTTTTT. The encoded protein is CASRKMGQGDEKLFF.

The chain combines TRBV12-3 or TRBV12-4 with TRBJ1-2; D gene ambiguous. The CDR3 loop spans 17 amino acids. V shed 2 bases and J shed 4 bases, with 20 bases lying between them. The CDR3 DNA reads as TGTGCCAGCAGTTTATTTGGCGGCAATTCCGGTGGCTATGGCTACACCTTC. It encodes CASSLFGGNSGGYGYTF.

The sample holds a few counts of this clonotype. The CDR3 sequence is CASSIDSLNTEAFF. CDR3 nucleotides: TGTGCCAGCAGCATAGACAGCCTGAACACTGAAGCTTTCTTT. The chain recombines TRBV7-2 with TRBJ1-1, with D perhaps TRBD1 (5 bases). V was cut by 5 bases and J by 0 bases, with 10 bases left in between. CDR3 length: 14 residues. Germline values: CDR1 SGHTA, CDR2 FQGNSA. Combining the CDR3 with reference TRBV7-2 and TRBJ1-1 gives the whole variable domain GAGVSQSPSNKVTEKGKDVELRCDPISGHTALYWYRQSLGQGLEFLIYFQGNSAPDKSGLPSDRFSAERTGGSVSTLTIQRTQQEDSAVYLCASSIDSLNTEAFFGQGTRLTVV.

The CDR3 DNA follows: TGTGCCAGCAGCCAATCGGACAGGCATGACACTGAAGCTTTCTTT. It translates to CASSQSDRHDTEAFF. This sequence joins TRBV4-2 and TRBJ1-1, with 7 bases that match TRBD1. This CDR3 has 15 amino acids. Losses at the gene ends were 2 bases for V and 3 bases for J; bases not matched to a gene: 6. Germline CDR1 reads LGHNA; CDR2 reads YNFKEQ.

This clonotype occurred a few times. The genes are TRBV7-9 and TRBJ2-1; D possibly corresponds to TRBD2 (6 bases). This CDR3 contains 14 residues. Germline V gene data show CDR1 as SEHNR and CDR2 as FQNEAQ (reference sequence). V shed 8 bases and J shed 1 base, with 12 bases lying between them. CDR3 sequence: CASRRGGSYNEQFF. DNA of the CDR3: TGTGCCAGCCGGCGCGGAGGGTCCTACAATGAGCAGTTCTTC.

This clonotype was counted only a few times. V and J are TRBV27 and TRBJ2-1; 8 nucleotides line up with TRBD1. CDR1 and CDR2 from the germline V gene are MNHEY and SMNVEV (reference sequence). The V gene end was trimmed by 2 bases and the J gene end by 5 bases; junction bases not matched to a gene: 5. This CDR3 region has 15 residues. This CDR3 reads CASSLRTGSNNEQFF. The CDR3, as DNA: TGTGCCAGCAGTTTAAGGACAGGGTCTAACAATGAGCAGTTCTTC.

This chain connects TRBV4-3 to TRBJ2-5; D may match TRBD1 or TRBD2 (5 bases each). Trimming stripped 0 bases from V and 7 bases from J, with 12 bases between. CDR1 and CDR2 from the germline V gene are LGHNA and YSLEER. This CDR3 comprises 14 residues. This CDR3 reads CASSQDREGMTQYF. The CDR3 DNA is TGCGCCAGCAGCCAAGATCGAGAGGGGATGACCCAGTACTTC.

CDR3 protein: CASSSGLGEQFF. The CDR3 coding sequence is TGCGCCAGCAGCTCGGGCCTAGGTGAGCAGTTCTTC. The chain is built from TRBV5-1 and TRBJ2-1; unclear D gene. CDR1 is SGHRS and CDR2 is YFSETQ in the germline V gene. The length of the CDR3 is 12 residues. V was pared by 3 bases and J by 9 bases, with 10 bases between.

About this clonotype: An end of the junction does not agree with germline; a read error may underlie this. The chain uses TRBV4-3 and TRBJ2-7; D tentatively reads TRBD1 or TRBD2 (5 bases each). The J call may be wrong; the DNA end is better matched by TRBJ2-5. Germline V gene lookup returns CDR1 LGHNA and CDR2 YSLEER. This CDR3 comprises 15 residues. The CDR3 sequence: CTSSQERGVWETQYF. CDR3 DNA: TGCACCAGCAGCCAAGAACGAGGGGTCTGGGAGACCCAGTACTTC.

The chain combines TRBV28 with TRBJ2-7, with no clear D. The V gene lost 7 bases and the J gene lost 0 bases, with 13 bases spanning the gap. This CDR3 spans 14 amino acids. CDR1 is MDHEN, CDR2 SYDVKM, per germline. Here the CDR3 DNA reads TGTGCCAGCACTTACGGATCGAGCTCCTACGAGCAGTACTTC. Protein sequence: CASTYGSSSYEQYF. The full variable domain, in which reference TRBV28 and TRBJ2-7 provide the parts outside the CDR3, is DVKVTQSSRYLVKRTGEKVFLECVQDMDHENMFWYRQDPGLGLRLIYFSYDVKMKEKGDIPEGYSVSREKKERFSLILESASTNQTSMYLCASTYGSSSYEQYFGPGTRLTVT.

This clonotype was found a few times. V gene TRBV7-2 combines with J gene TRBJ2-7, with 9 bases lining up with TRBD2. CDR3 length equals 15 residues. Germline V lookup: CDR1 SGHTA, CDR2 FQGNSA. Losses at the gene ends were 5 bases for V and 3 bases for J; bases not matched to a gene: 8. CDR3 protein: CASSPSGTSLYEQYF. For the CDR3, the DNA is TGTGCCAGCAGCCCGAGCGGGACTAGCCTCTACGAGCAGTACTTC.

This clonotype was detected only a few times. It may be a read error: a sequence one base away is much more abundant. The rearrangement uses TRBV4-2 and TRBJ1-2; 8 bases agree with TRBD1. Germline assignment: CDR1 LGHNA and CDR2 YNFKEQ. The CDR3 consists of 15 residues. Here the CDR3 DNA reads TGTGTCAGCAGCGCCGGGACAGGTGAATTTCATGGCTACACCTTC. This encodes CVSSAGTGEFHGYTF.

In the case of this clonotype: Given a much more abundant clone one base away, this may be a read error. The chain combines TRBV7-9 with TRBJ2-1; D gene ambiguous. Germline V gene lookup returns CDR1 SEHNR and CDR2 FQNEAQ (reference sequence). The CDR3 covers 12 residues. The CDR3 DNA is TGTGTCAGCAGCTTAGAAGGAAGTGAGCAGTTCTTC. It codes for CVSSLEGSEQFF.

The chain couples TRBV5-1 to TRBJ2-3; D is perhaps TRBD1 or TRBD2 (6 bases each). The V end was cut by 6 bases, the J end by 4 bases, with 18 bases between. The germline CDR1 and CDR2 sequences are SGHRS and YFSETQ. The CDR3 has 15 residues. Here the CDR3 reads CASTRDTQGSDTQYF. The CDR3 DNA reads TGCGCCAGCACGCGGGACACCCAGGGATCAGATACGCAGTATTTT.

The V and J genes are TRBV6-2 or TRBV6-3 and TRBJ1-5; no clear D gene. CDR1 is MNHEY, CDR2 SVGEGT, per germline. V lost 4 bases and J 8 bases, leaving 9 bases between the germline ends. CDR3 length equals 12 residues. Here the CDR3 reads CASSWIVEPQHF. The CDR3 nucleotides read TGTGCCAGCAGTTGGATAGTGGAGCCCCAGCATTTT.